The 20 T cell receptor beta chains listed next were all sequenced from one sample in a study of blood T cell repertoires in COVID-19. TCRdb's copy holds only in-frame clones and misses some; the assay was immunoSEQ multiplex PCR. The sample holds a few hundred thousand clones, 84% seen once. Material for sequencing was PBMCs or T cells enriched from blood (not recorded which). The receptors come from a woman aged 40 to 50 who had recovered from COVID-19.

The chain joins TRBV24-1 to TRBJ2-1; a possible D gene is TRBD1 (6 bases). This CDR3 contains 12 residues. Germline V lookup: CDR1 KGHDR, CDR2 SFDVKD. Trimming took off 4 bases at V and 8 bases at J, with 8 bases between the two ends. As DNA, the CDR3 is TGTGCCACCAGTGACCAGGGGTATGAGCAGTTCTTC. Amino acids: CATSDQGYEQFF.

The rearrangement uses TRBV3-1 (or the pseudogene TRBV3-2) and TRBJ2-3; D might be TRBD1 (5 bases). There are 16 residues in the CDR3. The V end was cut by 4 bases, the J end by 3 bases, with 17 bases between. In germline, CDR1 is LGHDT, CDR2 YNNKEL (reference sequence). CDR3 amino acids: CASSPARTGVTDTQYF. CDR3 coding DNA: TGTGCCAGCAGCCCCGCGCGAACAGGTGTGACAGATACGCAGTATTTT.

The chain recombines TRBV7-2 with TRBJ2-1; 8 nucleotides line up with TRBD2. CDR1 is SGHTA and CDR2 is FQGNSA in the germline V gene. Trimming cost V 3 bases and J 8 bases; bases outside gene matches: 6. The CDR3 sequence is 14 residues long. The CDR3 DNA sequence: TGTGCCAGCAGCTTCCAGCGGGAGATTTATGAGCAGTTCTTC. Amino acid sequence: CASSFQREIYEQFF.

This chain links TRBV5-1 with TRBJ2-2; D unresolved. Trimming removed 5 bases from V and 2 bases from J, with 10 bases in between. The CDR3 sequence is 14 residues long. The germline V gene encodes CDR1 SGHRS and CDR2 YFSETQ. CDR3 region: CASRPPTNTGELFF. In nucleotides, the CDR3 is TGCGCCAGCAGACCACCTACCAACACCGGGGAGCTGTTTTTT.

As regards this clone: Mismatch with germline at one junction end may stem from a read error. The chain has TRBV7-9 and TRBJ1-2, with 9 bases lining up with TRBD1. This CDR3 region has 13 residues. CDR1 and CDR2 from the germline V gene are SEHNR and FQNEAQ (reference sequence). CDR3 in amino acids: CASSWDRVYDYTF. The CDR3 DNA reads TGTGCCAGCAGCTGGGACAGGGTATATGACTACACCTTC.

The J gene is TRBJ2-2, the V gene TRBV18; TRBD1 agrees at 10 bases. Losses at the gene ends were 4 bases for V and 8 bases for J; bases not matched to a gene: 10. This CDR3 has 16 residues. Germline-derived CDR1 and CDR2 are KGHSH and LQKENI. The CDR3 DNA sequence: TGTGCCAGCTCACGACCTAGACAGGGGGCCTCTGGGGAGCTGTTTTTT. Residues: CASSRPRQGASGELFF.

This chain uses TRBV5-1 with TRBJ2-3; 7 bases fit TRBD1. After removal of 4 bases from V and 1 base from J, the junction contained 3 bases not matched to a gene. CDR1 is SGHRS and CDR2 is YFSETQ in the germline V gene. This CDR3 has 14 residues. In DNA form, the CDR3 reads TGCGCCAGCAGCCAAGGACAGGGCACAGATACGCAGTATTTT. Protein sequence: CASSQGQGTDTQYF.

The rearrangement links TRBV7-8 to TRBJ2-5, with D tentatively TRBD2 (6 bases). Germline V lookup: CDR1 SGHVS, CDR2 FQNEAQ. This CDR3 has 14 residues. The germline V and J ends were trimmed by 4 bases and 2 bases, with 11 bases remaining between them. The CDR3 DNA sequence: TGTGCCAGCAGCTCACCGGGACTGCAAGAGACCCAGTACTTC. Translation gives CASSSPGLQETQYF.

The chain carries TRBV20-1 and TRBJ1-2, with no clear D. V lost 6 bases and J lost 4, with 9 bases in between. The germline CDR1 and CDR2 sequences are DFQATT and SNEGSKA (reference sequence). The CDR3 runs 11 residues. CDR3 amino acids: CSAPQSYGYTF. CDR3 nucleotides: TGCAGTGCCCCGCAGTCCTATGGCTACACCTTC.

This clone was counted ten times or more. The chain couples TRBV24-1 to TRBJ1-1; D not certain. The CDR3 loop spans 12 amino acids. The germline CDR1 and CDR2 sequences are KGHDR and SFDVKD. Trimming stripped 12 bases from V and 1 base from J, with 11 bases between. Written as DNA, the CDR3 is TGTGCCGTCCAAAACAGGAACACTGAAGCTTTCTTT. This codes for CAVQNRNTEAFF.

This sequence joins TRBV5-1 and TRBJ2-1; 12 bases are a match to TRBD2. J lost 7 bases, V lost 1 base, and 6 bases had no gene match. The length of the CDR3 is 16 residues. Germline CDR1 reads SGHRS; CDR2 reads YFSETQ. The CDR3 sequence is CASSLSASGRENEQFF. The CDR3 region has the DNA TGCGCCAGCAGCTTGTCGGCTAGCGGGAGGGAAAATGAGCAGTTCTTC. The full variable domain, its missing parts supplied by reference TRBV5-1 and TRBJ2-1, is KAGVTQTPRYLIKTRGQQVTLSCSPISGHRSVSWYQQTPGQGLQFLFEYFSETQRNKGNFPGRFSGRQFSNSRSEMNVSTLELGDSALYLCASSLSASGRENEQFFGPGTRLTVL.

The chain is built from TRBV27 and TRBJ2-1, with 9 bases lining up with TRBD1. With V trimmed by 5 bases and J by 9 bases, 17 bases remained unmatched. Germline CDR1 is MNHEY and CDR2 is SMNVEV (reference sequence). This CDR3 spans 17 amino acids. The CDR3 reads CASSPIRPQTGGVEQFF. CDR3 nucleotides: TGTGCCAGCAGTCCGATCAGACCCCAGACAGGGGGTGTTGAGCAGTTCTTC.

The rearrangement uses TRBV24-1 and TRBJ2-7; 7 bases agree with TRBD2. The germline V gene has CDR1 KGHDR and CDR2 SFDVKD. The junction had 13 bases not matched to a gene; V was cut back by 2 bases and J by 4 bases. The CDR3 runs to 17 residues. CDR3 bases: TGTGCCACCAGTGATTGGACTAGGCGGGAACGAAATTACGAGCAGTACGTC. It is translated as CATSDWTRRERNYEQYV.

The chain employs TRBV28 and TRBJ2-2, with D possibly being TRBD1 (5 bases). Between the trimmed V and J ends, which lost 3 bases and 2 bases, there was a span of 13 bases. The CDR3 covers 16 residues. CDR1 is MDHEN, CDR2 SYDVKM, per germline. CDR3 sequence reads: CASSFQGSTNTGELFF. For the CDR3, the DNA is TGTGCCAGCAGTTTTCAGGGCTCCACCAACACCGGGGAGCTGTTTTTT.

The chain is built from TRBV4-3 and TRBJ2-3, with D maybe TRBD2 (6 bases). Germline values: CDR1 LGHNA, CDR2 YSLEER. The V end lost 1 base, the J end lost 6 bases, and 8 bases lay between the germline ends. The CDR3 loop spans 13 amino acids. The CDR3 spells CASSQGLADTQYF. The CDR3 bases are TGCGCCAGCAGCCAAGGGCTAGCGGATACGCAGTATTTT.

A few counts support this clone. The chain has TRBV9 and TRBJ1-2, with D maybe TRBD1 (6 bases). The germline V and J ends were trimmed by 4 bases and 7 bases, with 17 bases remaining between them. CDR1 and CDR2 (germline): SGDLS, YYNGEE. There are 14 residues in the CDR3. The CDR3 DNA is TGTGCCAGCAGCCCATCACAGGGAGTCGGTGGCTACACCTTC. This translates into CASSPSQGVGGYTF.

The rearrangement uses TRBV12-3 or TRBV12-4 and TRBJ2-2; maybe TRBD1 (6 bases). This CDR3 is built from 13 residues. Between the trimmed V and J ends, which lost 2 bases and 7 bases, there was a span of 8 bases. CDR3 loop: CASSLQGYGELFF. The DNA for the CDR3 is TGTGCCAGCAGTTTACAGGGGTACGGGGAGCTGTTTTTT.

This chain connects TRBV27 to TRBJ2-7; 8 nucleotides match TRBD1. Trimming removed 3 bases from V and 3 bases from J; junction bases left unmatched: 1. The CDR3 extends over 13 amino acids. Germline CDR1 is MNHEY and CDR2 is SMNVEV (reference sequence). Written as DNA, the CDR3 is TGTGCCAGCAGTTTCACAGGGGGCTACGAGCAGTACTTC. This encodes CASSFTGGYEQYF.

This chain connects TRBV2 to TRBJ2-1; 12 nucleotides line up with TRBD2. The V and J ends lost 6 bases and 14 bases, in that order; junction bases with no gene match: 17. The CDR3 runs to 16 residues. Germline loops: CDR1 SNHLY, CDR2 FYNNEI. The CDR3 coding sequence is TGTGCCAGCAGCGAAAGACGGACTAGCGGGAAAGGGTGGAAGTTCTTC. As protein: CASSERRTSGKGWKFF.

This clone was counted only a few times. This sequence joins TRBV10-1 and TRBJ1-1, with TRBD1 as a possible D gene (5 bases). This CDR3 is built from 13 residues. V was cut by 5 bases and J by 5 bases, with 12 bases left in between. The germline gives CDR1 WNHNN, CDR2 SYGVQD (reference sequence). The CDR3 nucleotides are TGCGCCAGCAGTTCTCAGGGAGGGACTGAAGCTTTCTTT. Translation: CASSSQGGTEAFF.